The rows below give T cell receptor beta chains drawn from one sample of a study of T-cell reconstitution after alpha-beta-depleted transplantation in children. Each CDR3 protein is one row after TCRdb ran MiXCR on the PCR reads. Among some 200,000 distinct CDR3 sequences, under 9.5% were seen once, and the ten largest hold about 6.2%. Here the sequenced sample was PBMCs from the stem cell graft donor, taken from the stem cell graft. The receptors originated from a human donor who donated a stem cell graft to a child with acute lymphoblastic leukemia. Both conserved end residues are part of each CDR3. The D gene is left open where the match is weak. The size field is filled for only some rows; it gives once, few, many or a size class.

TRBJ2-3	many	TRBV12-3/TRBV12-4	.	TGTGCCAGCAGTCGACGGAACACAGATACGCAGTATTTT	CASSRRNTDTQYF
TRBJ2-7	.	TRBV5-5	.	TGTGCCAGCAGCTTGGGGCCAGGAATTACCTACGAGCAGTACTTC	CASSLGPGITYEQYF
TRBJ1-5	.	TRBV3-1	.	TGTGCCACCTGCCAAGATGGGGGGATTAATCAGCCCCAGCATTTT	CATCQDGGINQPQHF
TRBJ2-2	many	TRBV12-3/TRBV12-4	.	TGTGCCAGCAGTTACGGGGCGAACACCGGGGAGCTGTTTTTT	CASSYGANTGELFF
TRBJ2-7	.	TRBV5-1	.	TGCGCCAGCAGCTCGTGGCAGCGGACCTACGAGCAGTACTTC	CASSSWQRTYEQYF
TRBJ1-2	.	TRBV4-1	TRBD1	TGCGCCAGCAGCCAAGATTTGTGGGTCCGGGACAGGAGGGGTGGCTACACCTTC	CASSQDLWVRDRRGGYTF
TRBJ2-7	many	TRBV4-1	.	TGCGCCAGCAGCCAAGATCGACAGGTCCTCTACGAGCAGTACTTC	CASSQDRQVLYEQYF
TRBJ2-3	.	TRBV6-5	TRBD1	TGTGCCAGCAGTTACTCGCGCCCCGGGTCTGACAGGGCAGATACGCAGTATTTT	CASSYSRPGSDRADTQYF
TRBJ1-3	many	TRBV25-1	.	TGTGCCAGCAGCCGAGACCCCTCGGGACGTGGAAACACCATATATTTT	CASSRDPSGRGNTIYF
TRBJ1-4	.	TRBV9	.	TGTGCCAGCAGCACCAGCGGAGGGGTCGATGAAAAACTGTTTTTT	CASSTSGGVDEKLFF
TRBJ2-1	few	TRBV20-1	.	TGCAGTGCTCCCCCCCCGGGACCCAGCTCCTACAATGAGCAGTTCTTC	CSAPPPGPSSYNEQFF
TRBJ2-7	.	TRBV3-1	.	TGTGCCAGCAGCCAAGGACAGAGCTCCTACGAGCAGTACTTC	CASSQGQSSYEQYF
TRBJ1-1	few	TRBV5-5	.	TGTGCCAGCAGCTTGGGCGGGACATCAGGCACTGAAGCTTTCTTT	CASSLGGTSGTEAFF
TRBJ1-3	.	TRBV5-1	.	TGCGCCAGCAGCCCCACCGGGGGGGCGTCCGGAAACACCATATATTTT	CASSPTGGASGNTIYF
TRBJ1-2	few	TRBV5-1	.	TGCGCCAGCAGCGGGTCGTTCGGCCAGTCCTATGGCTACACCTTC	CASSGSFGQSYGYTF
TRBJ2-2	few	TRBV3-1	TRBD1	TGTGCCAGCAGTCCATTCGGGACAGGGTATGCCGGGGAGCTGTTTTTT	CASSPFGTGYAGELFF
TRBJ2-1	few	TRBV18	.	TGTGCCAGCTCACCACCAGCGAGGGCCACCTACAATGAGCAGTTCTTC	CASSPPARATYNEQFF
TRBJ1-4	few	TRBV5-6	TRBD1	TGTGCCAGCAGCGTAACGACAGGGGCCGGAGGTGAAAAACTGTTTTTT	CASSVTTGAGGEKLFF
TRBJ1-2	few	TRBV20-1	.	TGCAGTGCTAGAGGGGGGACTTCACTTGGCTACACCTTC	CSARGGTSLGYTF
TRBJ2-1	.	TRBV7-2	TRBD2	TGTGTCAGCACCCTCGACTTAGACCCGGGGGGTGAGCAGTTCTTC	CVSTLDLDPGGEQFF
TRBJ2-3	medium-sized	TRBV10-1	TRBD2	TGCGCCAGCAGTGGAGGGGGGACTAGTGGTGTGCAGTATTTT	CASSGGGTSGVQYF
TRBJ1-5	.	TRBV5-1	TRBD1	TGCGCCAGCAGTTCCTCCCCTGGACAGGGACAGCATTTT	CASSSSPGQGQHF
TRBJ1-2	many	TRBV6-1	.	TGTGCCAGCAGTGAAGCAGACTATGGCTACACCTTC	CASSEADYGYTF
TRBJ1-5	.	TRBV20-1	TRBD1	TGCAGTGCGGGCCGAACGGGACAGGGCGACAATCAGCCCCAGCATTTT	CSAGRTGQGDNQPQHF
TRBJ2-5	few	TRBV2	.	TGTGCCAGCAGTGGTGGCAGGGGTTTCGAGACCCAGTACTTC	CASSGGRGFETQYF
TRBJ1-1	few	TRBV18	.	TGTGCCAGCTCATCAATCTTTGCGAAGAAAATGAACACTGAAGCTTTCTTT	CASSSIFAKKMNTEAFF
TRBJ2-5	many	TRBV6-1	.	TGTGCCAGCAGTCCGAACCGGGACAAAAAAGAGACCCAGTACTTC	CASSPNRDKKETQYF
TRBJ1-5	.	TRBV2	TRBD1	TGTGCCAGCACAGGGACAGGGGATCAGCCCCAGCATTTT	CASTGTGDQPQHF
TRBJ2-3	.	TRBV7-2	TRBD2	TGTGCCAGCAGCTTAGACTCTAGCGGGGGGATGGGTACGCAGTATTTT	CASSLDSSGGMGTQYF
TRBJ2-7	.	TRBV7-9	.	TGTGCCAGCAGCTCAAGATTTTCCTACGAGCAGTACTTC	CASSSRFSYEQYF
TRBJ1-4	few	TRBV5-1	TRBD1	TGCGCCAGCAGCAAGGGACAGAACAATGAAAAACTGTTTTTT	CASSKGQNNEKLFF
TRBJ1-3	.	TRBV20-1	TRBD1	TGCAGTGCTAGTAACGGACAGGGTGGAAACACCATATATTTT	CSASNGQGGNTIYF
TRBJ2-5	once	TRBV20-1	.	TGCAGTGTTGGTTCGGGGGCGTTTGGGGAGACCCAGTACTTC	CSVGSGAFGETQYF
TRBJ2-1	many	TRBV6-5	.	TGTGCCAGCAGTTACATTACGGGACCGACTCTCAATGAGCAGTTCTTC	CASSYITGPTLNEQFF
TRBJ2-1	.	TRBV11-2	TRBD2	TGTGCCAGCAGCTTAGAGGGGGCTAGCGGGAGCCGCAATGAGCAGTTCTTC	CASSLEGASGSRNEQFF
TRBJ2-2	many	TRBV29-1	.	TGCAGCGTTGAAGTACGGAAGGGGTCCGGGGAGCTGTTTTTT	CSVEVRKGSGELFF
TRBJ1-1	many	TRBV12-3/TRBV12-4	TRBD1	TGTGCCAGCAGTTCGGGACAGAAAGCTTTCTTT	CASSSGQKAFF
TRBJ2-7	.	TRBV7-6	TRBD1	TGTGCCAGCAGCTTAGATATTTCGGACAGGGGAGGCGAGCAGTACTTC	CASSLDISDRGGEQYF
TRBJ2-7	many	TRBV20-1	TRBD1	TGCAGTGCTAAGGGGACAGGGAATGGGCCCCGCGAGCAGTACTTC	CSAKGTGNGPREQYF
TRBJ2-7	.	TRBV20-1	TRBD1	TGCAGTGCTAGTCCCCGGGACAGGGTATACGAGCAGTACTTC	CSASPRDRVYEQYF
TRBJ2-7	.	TRBV20-1	.	TGCAGTGCTAGAGTAAGATGGGAAAGAGGCGAGCAGTACTTC	CSARVRWERGEQYF
TRBJ2-3	.	TRBV24-1	.	TGTGCCACCAGAGACAGGAAGTTGGCAGATACGCAGTATTTT	CATRDRKLADTQYF
TRBJ1-1	few	TRBV5-1	TRBD1	TGCGCCAGCAGCTTGGGACAGGGGGTCCGTGGGACTGAAGCTTTCTTT	CASSLGQGVRGTEAFF
TRBJ2-3	.	TRBV5-5	.	TGTGCCAGCAGCTTGGTGTTAGGGGTCGCAGATACGCAGTATTTT	CASSLVLGVADTQYF
TRBJ2-7	.	TRBV6-1	TRBD2	TGTGCCAGCAGTGCAATTACCGTGAGACTAGCGGGGGCCGAGCAGTACTTC	CASSAITVRLAGAEQYF
TRBJ2-7	few	TRBV11-2	.	TGTGCCAGCAGCTTCTCGTCGGAAAGCTCCTACGAGCAGTACTTC	CASSFSSESSYEQYF
TRBJ2-5	.	TRBV7-8	TRBD1	TGTGCCAGCAGTACTCCGGGACAGGGGAGAGAGACCCAGTACTTC	CASSTPGQGRETQYF
TRBJ2-3	many	TRBV9	TRBD2	TGTGCCAGCAGCGTAGTCCTAGCGGGGGCCCCCACAGATACGCAGTATTTT	CASSVVLAGAPTDTQYF
TRBJ1-2	many	TRBV4-1	.	TGCGCCAGCAGCCAAGAGGGCCAGGGAAGAACCTATGGCTACACCTTC	CASSQEGQGRTYGYTF
TRBJ2-1	few	TRBV7-9	.	TGTGCCAGCAGCACATCCCCCCACTACAATGAGCAGTTCTTC	CASSTSPHYNEQFF
TRBJ2-7	.	TRBV5-5	TRBD1	TGTGCCAGCAGCTTGGCCGACAGGGGGTTTTACGAGCAGTACTTC	CASSLADRGFYEQYF
TRBJ1-2	many	TRBV5-1	TRBD1	TGCGCCAGCAGCCTGGCAGACAGGGGGATTCGGGGCTACACCTTC	CASSLADRGIRGYTF
TRBJ1-2	many	TRBV7-6	.	TGTGCCAGCAGCTTAGAGACAGGCTATGGCTACACCTTC	CASSLETGYGYTF